What follows are 3 T cell receptor beta chains derived from one specimen sequenced in a study of T cells after yellow fever vaccination. TCRdb reprocessed the 5' RACE reads via MiXCR and lists one record per CDR3 protein. The repertoire holds hundreds of thousands of distinct CDR3 sequences, with approximately 13% as singletons. Sequencing was performed on PBMCs, taken on the day of the yellow fever booster vaccination. The receptors stem from a man aged 25-45 years who received the YFV17D yellow fever vaccine.

The rearrangement uses TRBV5-1 and TRBJ1-1; D may be TRBD1 (6 bases). V lost 2 bases, J lost 4 bases, and 15 bases lay in between. The germline gives CDR1 SGHRS, CDR2 YFSETQ. The CDR3 totals 15 residues. CDR3 residues: CASSFETGPSTEAFF. In nucleotides, the CDR3 is TGCGCCAGCAGCTTCGAGACAGGTCCTTCCACTGAAGCTTTCTTT.

The chain recombines TRBV4-2 with TRBJ2-7, with D perhaps TRBD1 (5 bases). The CDR3 runs 13 residues. In germline, CDR1 is LGHNA, CDR2 YNFKEQ. The V gene lost 0 bases and the J gene lost 6 bases, with 9 bases spanning the gap. The CDR3 nucleotides are TGTGCCAGCAGCCAAGATTGGGGCCTCGAGCAGTACTTC. Translating it yields CASSQDWGLEQYF.

The chain joins TRBV4-2 to TRBJ2-1, with 9 nucleotides matching TRBD2. Trimming cost V 1 base and J 0 bases; bases outside gene matches: 19. The CDR3 has 22 residues. The germline V gene has CDR1 LGHNA and CDR2 YNFKEQ. The CDR3 loop reads CASSQGGQRILAGSSSYNEQFF. CDR3 bases: TGTGCCAGCAGCCAAGGGGGACAGCGGATACTAGCGGGCTCAAGCTCCTACAATGAGCAGTTCTTC.